Below, 3 T cell receptor beta chains from the same sample are listed, as sequenced in a study of PD-1 blockade in classical Hodgkin lymphoma. Time point in this sample: cycle 4 day 1 (C4D1), after 6 weeks of nivolumab. Autologous stem cell transplantation was followed by relapse in every patient, and brentuximab vedotin exposure varied. TCRdb's copy holds only in-frame clones and misses some; the assay was immunoSEQ multiplex PCR. This table has about 6,900 clones, around nine tenths appearing once. The source material was peripheral blood mononuclear cells (PBMCs), sampled before the fourth cycle of nivolumab. Receptors were obtained from a human donor with classical Hodgkin lymphoma.

This clone was seen only once. The chain has TRBV6-6 and TRBJ1-1, with D tentatively TRBD1 (6 bases). The CDR3 runs 12 residues. CDR1 and CDR2 from the germline V gene are MNHNY and SVGAGI (reference sequence). V shed 5 bases and J shed 5 bases, with 9 bases lying between them. The CDR3 coding sequence is TGTGCCAGCAGTACAGGACAGACTGAAGCTTTCTTT. As protein: CASSTGQTEAFF.

The chain uses TRBV6-5 and TRBJ1-1, with D perhaps TRBD1 (5 bases). Germline V CDR1 and CDR2: MNHEY, SVGAGI. The V end was cut by 5 bases, the J end by 1 base, with 8 bases between. The CDR3 is 13 amino acids. CDR3 sequence: CASSGTKNTEAFF. The CDR3, as DNA: TGTGCCAGCAGTGGGACCAAGAACACTGAAGCTTTCTTT.

V gene TRBV29-1 combines with J gene TRBJ2-6; TRBD2 agrees at 7 bases. Trimming cost V 4 bases and J 0 bases; bases outside gene matches: 6. The germline V gene has CDR1 SQVTM and CDR2 ANQGSEA. The CDR3 contains 16 residues. CDR3 sequence reads: CSVGEGQVSGANVLTF. As DNA, the CDR3 is TGCAGCGTTGGGGAGGGGCAAGTCTCTGGGGCCAACGTCCTGACTTTC.